The 21 T cell receptor beta chains below all came from one sample that was sequenced in a study of cytotoxic CD8 clonotypes in ibrutinib-treated CLL. The protocol was immunoSEQ multiplex PCR, while the TCRdb copy is restricted to in-frame clones and leaves out a portion. This table holds some 120,000 clones, under 90% found once. The sample in question was PBMCs, obtained after 24 months of ibrutinib treatment. These receptors originate from a human donor with chronic lymphocytic leukemia.

This clone has more than one count but fewer than ten. Additional DNA sequences in this sample encode the identical CDR3. The rearrangement uses TRBV6-1 and TRBJ1-2; 9 bases align to TRBD1. The CDR3 has 15 residues. The V gene end was trimmed by 1 base and the J gene end by 2 bases; junction bases not matched to a gene: 2. Looked up from germline, CDR1 is MNHNS and CDR2 is SASEGT. CDR3 sequence: CASSEEGTGNYGYTF. The CDR3, as DNA: TGTGCCAGCAGTGAAGAAGGGACAGGGAACTATGGCTACACCTTC.

The chain joins TRBV18 to TRBJ2-7; D is unresolved. The germline V gene encodes CDR1 KGHSH and CDR2 LQKENI. Trimming pared 2 bases from V and 3 bases from J, leaving 2 bases between. The CDR3 is 11 residues long. Here the CDR3 reads CASSPNYEQYF. DNA for the CDR3: TGTGCCAGCTCACCAAACTACGAGCAGTACTTC.

This rearrangement joins TRBV6-6 to TRBJ1-2, with D hard to call. Trimming removed 2 bases from V and 6 bases from J, with 16 bases in between. The CDR3 consists of 15 residues. CDR1 MNHNY and CDR2 SVGAGI come from the germline V gene (reference sequence). The CDR3 loop reads CASSYLVNNPNGYTF. As DNA, the CDR3 is TGTGCCAGCAGTTACCTCGTTAATAACCCGAATGGCTACACCTTC.

This clone has only one observation. CDR3 amino acids: CASSQVTLLGGAFF. The CDR3 region has the DNA TGCGCCAGCAGCCAGGTTACACTCCTAGGGGGAGCTTTCTTT. The gene calls are TRBV4-3 and TRBJ1-1, with D tentatively TRBD1 (6 bases). V was trimmed by 3 bases and J by 10 bases, leaving 18 bases between them. This CDR3 comprises 14 residues. CDR1 is LGHNA and CDR2 is YSLEER in the germline V gene.

V usage is TRBV6-5 and J usage is TRBJ1-2; 7 bases align to TRBD1. Germline V lookup: CDR1 MNHEY, CDR2 SVGAGI. CDR3 length equals 12 residues. The chain's CDR3 is CAATRQGGGYTF. DNA for the CDR3: TGTGCAGCGACGAGACAGGGTGGCGGCTACACCTTC.

This clone was observed a few times. The chain employs TRBV5-1 and TRBJ2-7; 7 bases are shared with TRBD2. The germline V gene has CDR1 SGHRS and CDR2 YFSETQ. The junction had 2 bases not matched to a gene; V was cut back by 0 bases and J by 5 bases. There are 13 residues in the CDR3. CDR3 in amino acids: CASSLAGTNEQYF. CDR3 sequence (DNA): TGCGCCAGCAGCTTGGCGGGGACTAACGAGCAGTACTTC.

This clone was found a few times. The V call is TRBV30, the J call TRBJ2-7; no reliable D call. Germline loops: CDR1 GTSNPN, CDR2 SVGIG (reference sequence). This CDR3 region has 11 residues. The V gene lost 1 base and the J gene lost 0 bases, with 1 base spanning the gap. Here the CDR3 reads CAWSASYEQYF. The DNA for the CDR3 is TGTGCCTGGAGTGCCTCCTACGAGCAGTACTTC.

This chain connects TRBV5-1 to TRBJ2-7; D gene uncertain. The germline V gene encodes CDR1 SGHRS and CDR2 YFSETQ. The V end was cut by 0 bases, the J end by 2 bases, with 3 bases between. CDR3 length: 12 residues. CDR3 loop: CASSLGAYEQYF. Here the CDR3 DNA reads TGCGCCAGCAGCTTGGGGGCCTACGAGCAGTACTTC.

Only one count was recorded for this clone. The chain links TRBV5-1 to TRBJ2-7; TRBD1 or TRBD2 may be the D gene (5 bases each). V shed 0 bases and J shed 1 base, with 11 bases lying between them. Germline CDR1 reads SGHRS; CDR2 reads YFSETQ. The CDR3 runs to 15 residues. CDR3 in amino acids: CASSLVGVGSYEQYF. CDR3 bases: TGCGCCAGCAGCTTGGTGGGGGTAGGGTCCTACGAGCAGTACTTC.

The rearrangement links TRBV25-1 to TRBJ1-2; 7 bases are shared with TRBD1. After removal of 8 bases from V and 4 bases from J, the junction contained 13 bases not matched to a gene. The CDR3 covers 15 residues. CDR1 is MGHDK, CDR2 SYGVNS, per germline. CDR3 sequence (DNA): TGTGCCAGCGAGGGGGCAGGGATGACCGCCTATGGCTACACCTTC. Its protein is CASEGAGMTAYGYTF.

In its sample, this clone was seen once. This sequence joins TRBV7-2 and TRBJ2-1; D ambiguous. CDR1 is SGHTA, CDR2 FQGNSA, per germline. The CDR3 length is 12 residues. The V end lost 6 bases, the J end lost 6 bases, and 9 bases lay between the germline ends. DNA of the CDR3: TGTGCCAGCAGGGGCTTTCGCAATGAGCAGTTCTTC. Protein sequence: CASRGFRNEQFF.

This sequence joins TRBV6-1 and TRBJ1-4; 12 bases agree with TRBD1. The CDR3 has 14 residues. V lost 5 bases, J lost 7 bases, and 2 bases stayed unmatched. Germline V gene sequence: CDR1 MNHNS, CDR2 SASEGT. The CDR3 nucleotides read TGTGCCAGCAGTCGGGACAGGGGGCTTGAAAAACTGTTTTTT. It is translated as CASSRDRGLEKLFF.

This clone occurred a few times. The chain recombines TRBV6-5 with TRBJ2-1; D may correspond to TRBD1 or TRBD2 (5 bases each). The ends were cut back, 2 bases at V and 6 bases at J, with 11 bases in the middle. This CDR3 is built from 14 residues. The germline gives CDR1 MNHEY, CDR2 SVGAGI. CDR3 sequence (DNA): TGTGCCAGCAGTTACCTGGGACGCGGCAATGAGCAGTTCTTC. Amino acid sequence: CASSYLGRGNEQFF.

The count of this clone is one. The chain carries TRBV27 and TRBJ1-4, with no clear D. The CDR3 extends over 16 amino acids. The germline CDR1 and CDR2 sequences are MNHEY and SMNVEV (reference sequence). Trimming removed 5 bases from V and 4 bases from J, with 17 bases in between. CDR3 sequence reads: CASSRIPTLVNEKLFF. Written as DNA, the CDR3 is TGTGCCAGCAGTAGAATCCCGACTCTGGTTAATGAAAAACTGTTTTTT.

The chain couples TRBV7-6 to TRBJ2-1; 10 positions agree with TRBD2. V was pared by 6 bases and J by 1 base, with 0 bases of the junction left unmatched. This CDR3 comprises 14 residues. Per germline, CDR1 SGHVS and CDR2 FNYEAQ. The CDR3 DNA sequence: TGTGCCAGCAGACTAGCGGGGTCCTACAATGAGCAGTTCTTC. Translating gives CASRLAGSYNEQFF.

For this clone: This sample includes further DNA sequences coding for the same CDR3. V usage is TRBV5-1 and J usage is TRBJ1-1, with D possibly TRBD1 on 6 matching bases. The germline CDR1 and CDR2 sequences are SGHRS and YFSETQ. Trimming stripped 2 bases from V and 1 base from J, with 9 bases between. The CDR3 is 14 residues long. CDR3 bases: TGCGCCAGCAGCTTAACGGGGGCGAACACTGAAGCTTTCTTT. Translated, it gives CASSLTGANTEAFF.

The chain recombines TRBV6-5 with TRBJ1-1; D is uncertain. V lost 5 bases and J lost 0, with 13 bases in between. Looked up from germline, CDR1 is MNHEY and CDR2 is SVGAGI. The CDR3 spans 15 residues. DNA of the CDR3: TGTGCCAGCAGTAAATCGGGGTACATGAACACTGAAGCTTTCTTT. This gives the protein CASSKSGYMNTEAFF.

This clone was seen a handful of times. J is TRBJ1-6 and V is TRBV6-1; 8 positions match TRBD1. Germline V lookup: CDR1 MNHNS, CDR2 SASEGT. The CDR3 is 15 residues long. With V trimmed by 5 bases and J by 7 bases, 7 bases remained unmatched. CDR3 loop: CASSPLTGANSPLHF. As DNA, the CDR3 is TGTGCCAGCAGTCCACTGACAGGGGCGAATTCACCCCTCCACTTT.

This clone has more than one count but fewer than ten. Here the CDR3 DNA reads TGTGCCAGCAGCTTAGCCCAGGGTTCACCCCTCCACTTT. Its protein product is CASSLAQGSPLHF. J is TRBJ1-6 and V is TRBV7-9; tentative D call: TRBD1 (5 bases). This CDR3 spans 13 amino acids. The germline V gene has CDR1 SEHNR and CDR2 FQNEAQ (reference sequence). The V gene lost 0 bases and the J gene lost 9 bases, with 6 bases spanning the gap.

V is TRBV5-1 and J is TRBJ2-5; no clear D. Trimming stripped 4 bases from V and 1 base from J, with 14 bases between. Per the germline V gene, CDR1 is SGHRS and CDR2 is YFSETQ. This CDR3 is 15 amino acids long. The CDR3 nucleotides are TGCGCCAGCAGCCCCCACAAGCTAGTCCAAGAGACCCAGTACTTC. As protein: CASSPHKLVQETQYF.

This clone was counted between two and nine times. This chain joins TRBV12-5 and TRBJ1-1; possibly TRBD1 for D (5 bases). The V end lost 2 bases, the J end lost 1 base, and 8 bases lay between the germline ends. CDR1 and CDR2 (germline): LGHNT, FRNRAP. The CDR3 length is 14 residues. CDR3 DNA: TGTGCTAGTGGTTTGACAACAGGGAACACTGAAGCTTTCTTT. Translated: CASGLTTGNTEAFF.